One sample yielded the 27 T cell receptor beta chains listed below, sequenced in a study of T-cell reconstitution after alpha-beta-depleted transplantation in children. Using unique molecular identifiers, the investigators prepared the TCRbeta library. TCRdb ran MiXCR on the PCR reads and lists one entry per CDR3 protein. Here the sample spans some 460,000 distinct CDR3 sequences, about 17% being singletons. This sample comprised PBMCs, mostly from graft donor cells, obtained 360 days after TCRalphabeta/CD19-depleted stem cell transplant. The receptors were gathered from a boy under two years old who had a stem cell transplant for Wiskott-Aldrich syndrome, so the T cells may come from the graft donor.

The rearrangement links TRBV12-3 or TRBV12-4 to TRBJ1-5; D is ambiguous. The CDR3 is 14 residues long. Trimming pared 5 bases from V and 3 bases from J, leaving 11 bases between. The CDR3 DNA reads TGTGCCAGCAGTGCGCGGGCCGCCAATCAGCCCCAGCATTTT. Encoded protein: CASSARAANQPQHF.

This clonotype was detected a few times. The chain employs TRBV25-1 and TRBJ1-2, with D possibly being TRBD1 (6 bases). V lost 6 bases and J lost 8, with 16 bases in between. This CDR3 is 13 amino acids long. Germline CDR1 MGHDK, CDR2 SYGVNS. The CDR3 bases are TGTGCCAGCAGCCCCACAGGGCCTGGGGGCTACACCTTC. Encoded protein: CASSPTGPGGYTF.

This clonotype was seen more than once but under ten times. The V call is TRBV4-2, the J call TRBJ2-3; D uncertain. Trimming took off 4 bases at V and 2 bases at J, with 13 bases between the two ends. This CDR3 is 15 amino acids long. Germline V gene data show CDR1 as LGHNA and CDR2 as YNFKEQ. The CDR3 protein is CASSPETGFTDTQYF. DNA of the CDR3: TGTGCCAGCAGCCCCGAAACGGGCTTCACAGATACGCAGTATTTT.

The CDR3 DNA reads TGTGCCAGCAGCTTAGCGCCACCTGGGTTTAGGGTCTACGAGCAGTACTTC. Its protein product is CASSLAPPGFRVYEQYF. The chain is built from TRBV7-2 and TRBJ2-7; D remains unclear. The germline V gene has CDR1 SGHTA and CDR2 FQGNSA. This CDR3 comprises 17 residues. V was shortened by 0 bases and J by 3 bases, with 18 bases between the two germline ends.

This clonotype was found a few times. The V gene is TRBV12-3 or TRBV12-4, the J gene TRBJ2-5, with D perhaps matching TRBD1 (6 bases). The CDR3 spans 16 residues. The V and J ends lost 5 bases and 1 base respectively, with 17 bases between them. The CDR3 loop is CASSPFPPGVQETQYF. CDR3 DNA sequence: TGTGCCAGCAGTCCCTTCCCGCCAGGGGTCCAAGAGACCCAGTACTTC.

This chain joins TRBV11-2 and TRBJ2-7; TRBD2 agrees at 9 bases. CDR1 and CDR2 from the germline V gene are SGHAT and FQNNGV. This CDR3 spans 18 amino acids. Germline trimming cut 1 base from V and 0 bases from J; bases unmatched to any gene: 10. The CDR3 DNA follows: TGTGCCAGCAGCTTAGGGGTTAGCGGGAGCTTTAGCTCCTACGAGCAGTACTTC. Translation: CASSLGVSGSFSSYEQYF.

The rearrangement links TRBV2 to TRBJ2-1; D tentatively fits TRBD1 or TRBD2 (5 bases each). CDR3 length: 17 amino acids. Germline V lookup: CDR1 SNHLY, CDR2 FYNNEI. Trimming took 6 bases from V and 0 from J, leaving 18 bases between them. The CDR3 reads CASRGIGAALSYNEQFF. CDR3 nucleotide sequence: TGTGCCAGCAGGGGGATCGGGGCGGCCCTCTCCTACAATGAGCAGTTCTTC. Filled out from reference TRBV2 and TRBJ2-1, the complete variable domain reads EPEVTQTPSHQVTQMGQEVILRCVPISNHLYFYWYRQILGQKVEFLVSFYNNEISEKSEIFDDQFSVERPDGSNFTLKIRSTKLEDSAMYFCASRGIGAALSYNEQFFGPGTRLTVL.

This clonotype was seen repeatedly, ten times or more. The CDR3 DNA reads TGCGCCAGCAGCCAAGCCGGACAGGGAGGGCGGAATGGCTACACCTTC. This codes for CASSQAGQGGRNGYTF. The rearrangement joins TRBV4-3 to TRBJ1-2; 8 positions agree with TRBD1. CDR3 length: 16 amino acids. Germline loops: CDR1 LGHNA, CDR2 YSLEER. Trimming at V came to 1 base and at J to 6 bases, leaving 10 bases not matched to a gene.

This chain uses TRBV18 with TRBJ1-6; 7 positions agree with TRBD1. CDR3 length: 15 amino acids. Germline CDR1 KGHSH, CDR2 LQKENI. V shed 6 bases, J shed 3 bases, and the junction held 5 bases outside the gene matches. CDR3 residues: CASSPGTVYNSPLHF. For the CDR3, the DNA is TGTGCCAGCTCTCCCGGGACAGTCTATAATTCACCCCTCCACTTT.

The chain uses TRBV5-1 and TRBJ2-6; D is perhaps TRBD1 (6 bases). The CDR3 length is 17 residues. Trimming stripped 1 base from V and 1 base from J, with 12 bases between. The germline V gene has CDR1 SGHRS and CDR2 YFSETQ. The CDR3 nucleotides read TGCGCCAGCAGCTTGTTTGGGGGCGCTTCTGGGGCCAACGTCCTGACTTTC. This encodes CASSLFGGASGANVLTF.

This clonotype was seen more than once but under ten times. The V gene is TRBV11-1, the J gene TRBJ2-4; D might be TRBD1 or TRBD2, each matching 5 bases. V was pared by 1 base and J by 0 bases, with 16 bases between. The CDR3 spans 18 residues. Germline CDR1 is SGHAT and CDR2 is FQDESV (reference sequence). Written as DNA, the CDR3 is TGTGCCAGCAGCTTAGGGATGACGGGGACCTTAGCCAAAAACATTCAGTACTTC. It codes for CASSLGMTGTLAKNIQYF.

J is TRBJ2-1 and V is TRBV29-1; 9 nucleotides match TRBD2. With 3 bases clipped from V and 3 bases from J, the junction kept 3 bases outside the gene matches. The length of the CDR3 is 14 residues. Germline values: CDR1 SQVTM, CDR2 ANQGSEA. CDR3 nucleotides: TGCAGCGTTGAGCTAGCGGGATTCTACAATGAGCAGTTCTTC. Residues: CSVELAGFYNEQFF.

In its sample, this clonotype was seen a few times. The chain employs TRBV5-4 and TRBJ2-3; tentatively, D is TRBD1 (6 bases). The CDR3 sequence is 15 residues long. CDR1 is SGHNT, CDR2 YYREEE, per germline (reference sequence). The ends were cut back, 3 bases at V and 6 bases at J, with 17 bases in the middle. Written as DNA, the CDR3 is TGTGCCAGCAGCTATAGGGGGATATTCTCGGATACGCAGTATTTT. It encodes CASSYRGIFSDTQYF.

The chain joins TRBV7-6 to TRBJ2-7; a possible D gene is TRBD1 (6 bases). Trimming shortened V by 5 bases and J by 5 bases, and 19 bases separated the two germline ends. Germline CDR1 reads SGHVS; CDR2 reads FNYEAQ. The CDR3 is 15 residues long. CDR3: CASSLGQGPRDEQYF. In DNA form, the CDR3 reads TGTGCCAGCAGCCTAGGCCAGGGGCCCCGCGACGAGCAGTACTTC.

A few counts support this clonotype. The chain has TRBV5-1 and TRBJ2-1; TRBD2 matches 7 bases. The CDR3 sequence is 15 residues long. V lost 1 base to trimming and J lost 4 bases; unmatched junction nucleotides: 5. CDR1 is SGHRS and CDR2 is YFSETQ in the germline V gene. The CDR3 here is CASSLKPAGYNEQFF. The DNA of the CDR3 is TGCGCCAGCAGCTTGAAACCAGCGGGATACAATGAGCAGTTCTTC.

This rearrangement joins TRBV20-1 to TRBJ1-1, with D unclear. V dropped 4 bases and J dropped 9 bases, with 12 bases sitting between them. The CDR3 runs 11 residues. Germline assignment: CDR1 DFQATT and CDR2 SNEGSKA (reference sequence). The CDR3 DNA follows: TGCAGTGCTACCGCCCGACCGAAAGCTTTCTTT. This translates into CSATARPKAFF.

Only a few counts were recorded for this clonotype. V usage is TRBV30 and J usage is TRBJ1-5; unclear D gene. CDR1 is GTSNPN, CDR2 SVGIG, per germline (reference sequence). The CDR3 is 13 residues long. Trimming took 1 base from V and 1 from J, leaving 5 bases between them. The DNA for the CDR3 is TGTGCCTGGAGTGGTGGGAGCAATCAGCCCCAGCATTTT. Translating it yields CAWSGGSNQPQHF.

In regard to this clonotype: At one of its ends the junction is not consistent with the germline gene, which may arise from a read error. This chain's CDR3 is CASSLSAGTYNSPLHF. CDR3 nucleotide sequence: TGTGCCAGCAGCTTATCGGCCGGGACCTACAATTCACCCCTCCACTTT. The chain recombines TRBV7-9 with TRBJ1-6; the D gene is possibly TRBD1 (5 bases). This CDR3 is 16 amino acids long. The germline CDR1 and CDR2 sequences are SEHNR and FQNEAQ (reference sequence).

The chain carries TRBV10-3 and TRBJ2-2; D possibly corresponds to TRBD1 (5 bases). The CDR3 is made up of 13 amino acids. The ends were cut back, 6 bases at V and 2 bases at J, with 7 bases in the middle. Germline V gene sequence: CDR1 ENHRY, CDR2 SYGVKD. The CDR3 coding sequence is TGTGCCATCAGGGGGCTCAACACCGGGGAGCTGTTTTTT. Protein product: CAIRGLNTGELFF.

This clonotype was observed many times. The chain links TRBV6-1 to TRBJ2-1; D may be TRBD2 (6 bases). Trimming cost V 3 bases and J 2 bases, with 17 bases left between them. The CDR3 covers 17 residues. CDR1 is MNHNS and CDR2 is SASEGT in the germline V gene. CDR3 sequence: CASSEFFLATTYNEQFF. The CDR3 DNA reads TGTGCCAGCAGTGAGTTTTTTCTAGCGACAACCTACAATGAGCAGTTCTTC.

This chain connects TRBV7-9 to TRBJ1-4, with D tentatively TRBD1 (5 bases). Trimming removed 5 bases from V and 4 bases from J, with 14 bases in between. The CDR3 covers 15 residues. In germline, CDR1 is SEHNR, CDR2 FQNEAQ (reference sequence). The CDR3 nucleotides read TGTGCCAGCAGCCTCCACGGGGGGGATAATGAAAAACTGTTTTTT. This translates into CASSLHGGDNEKLFF. Variable domain in full (rest from reference TRBV7-9 and TRBJ1-4): DTGVSQNPRHKITKRGQNVTFRCDPISEHNRLYWYRQTLGQGPEFLTYFQNEAQLEKSRLLSDRFSAERPKGSFSTLEIQRTEQGDSAMYLCASSLHGGDNEKLFFGSGTQLSVL.

This chain links TRBV2 with TRBJ1-4; the D gene is possibly TRBD1 (6 bases). CDR1 and CDR2 from the germline V gene are SNHLY and FYNNEI. This CDR3 is built from 14 residues. Trimming pared 2 bases from V and 8 bases from J, leaving 12 bases between. The chain's CDR3 is CASSERSQGEKLFF. DNA for the CDR3: TGTGCCAGCAGTGAAAGGTCGCAGGGGGAAAAACTGTTTTTT.

The V gene is TRBV7-2, the J gene TRBJ2-5; D may be TRBD1 or TRBD2 (6 bases each). CDR1 is SGHTA and CDR2 is FQGNSA in the germline V gene. The CDR3 loop spans 14 amino acids. The germline V and J ends were trimmed by 5 bases and 2 bases, with 12 bases remaining between them. This CDR3 is CASSPSGAQETQYF. CDR3 sequence (DNA): TGTGCCAGCAGCCCCTCGGGGGCACAAGAGACCCAGTACTTC.

This clonotype has more than one count but fewer than ten. V usage is TRBV30 and J usage is TRBJ2-1; no firm D call. Trimming took off 2 bases at V and 12 bases at J, with 11 bases between the two ends. This CDR3 has 11 residues. Looked up from germline, CDR1 is GTSNPN and CDR2 is SVGIG (reference sequence). CDR3 region: CAWSHLFGQFF. The CDR3, as DNA: TGTGCCTGGAGTCATCTGTTTGGGCAGTTCTTC. Complete variable domain (other parts from reference TRBV30 and TRBJ2-1): SQTIHQWPATLVQPVGSPLSLECTVEGTSNPNLYWYRQAAGRGLQLLFYSVGIGQISSEVPQNLSASRPQDRQFILSSKKLLLSDSGFYLCAWSHLFGQFFGPGTRLTVL.

The V and J genes are TRBV3-1 and TRBJ2-2, with D maybe TRBD1 (5 bases). The CDR3 runs 17 residues. The germline V gene encodes CDR1 LGHDT and CDR2 YNNKEL (reference sequence). V lost 0 bases and J lost 1, with 12 bases in between. CDR3 DNA sequence: TGTGCCAGCAGCCAAGAAAAGTGGGGCGTGAACACCGGGGAGCTGTTTTTT. Amino acids: CASSQEKWGVNTGELFF.

The V and J genes are TRBV5-1 and TRBJ2-5; TRBD1 might be the D (6 bases). From germline, CDR1 is SGHRS and CDR2 YFSETQ. This CDR3 comprises 14 residues. V was shortened by 0 bases and J by 7 bases, with 13 bases between the two germline ends. CDR3 in amino acids: CASSLGTDRRTQYF. The CDR3 DNA sequence: TGCGCCAGCAGCTTGGGTACGGACAGACGGACCCAGTACTTC.

This clonotype was seen ten or more times. CDR3 DNA: TGCAGCGTTGGGTCGAGCTCCTACAATGAGCAGTTCTTC. Protein product: CSVGSSSYNEQFF. The V call is TRBV29-1, the J call TRBJ2-1, with no clear D. The CDR3 has 13 amino acids. The V end lost 4 bases, the J end lost 0 bases, and 7 bases lay between the germline ends. The V gene's germline CDR1 is SQVTM and CDR2 ANQGSEA.